These 15 T cell receptor beta chains came from one sample sequenced in a study of T-cell reconstitution after alpha-beta-depleted transplantation in children. For TCRbeta, the library was prepared with unique molecular identifiers. TCRdb ran MiXCR on the PCR reads and lists one entry per CDR3 protein. The sample lists fewer than 550,000 distinct CDR3 sequences, roughly 11% occurring once. The specimen comprised PBMCs, mostly from graft donor cells, sampled 180 days after TCRalphabeta/CD19-depleted stem cell transplant. The receptors were gathered from a female patient between 2 and 15 years old who had a stem cell transplant for aplastic anemia, so the T cells may come from the graft donor.

This clonotype was observed many times. This chain connects TRBV12-3 or TRBV12-4 to TRBJ2-1, with a weak D call TRBD1 (6 bases). The V end was cut by 5 bases, the J end by 2 bases, with 10 bases between. The CDR3 loop spans 14 amino acids. This CDR3 is CASSVTGPYNEQFF. The DNA for the CDR3 is TGTGCCAGCAGTGTGACAGGACCCTACAATGAGCAGTTCTTC.

This rearrangement joins TRBV7-2 to TRBJ2-7; D is uncertain. V was pared by 0 bases and J by 2 bases, with 17 bases between. CDR3 length equals 17 residues. The V gene's germline CDR1 is SGHTA and CDR2 FQGNSA. CDR3 bases: TGTGCCAGCAGCTTAGCCCACGACCTCACTCTTACCTACGAGCAGTACTTC. Translating it yields CASSLAHDLTLTYEQYF.

This clonotype appeared a few times. V gene TRBV7-2 combines with J gene TRBJ2-2; possibly TRBD1 or TRBD2 for D (5 bases each). The CDR3 length is 15 residues. V dropped 0 bases and J dropped 6 bases, with 11 bases sitting between them. CDR1 SGHTA and CDR2 FQGNSA come from the germline V gene. The CDR3 DNA reads TGTGCCAGCAGCTTAGCAGGGAGAGGGGCCGGGGAGCTGTTTTTT. It is translated as CASSLAGRGAGELFF.

V gene TRBV5-1 combines with J gene TRBJ2-5; 8 bases are shared with TRBD1. The CDR3 length is 15 residues. The germline CDR1 and CDR2 sequences are SGHRS and YFSETQ. V shed 4 bases, J shed 4 bases, and the junction held 9 bases outside the gene matches. CDR3 nucleotides: TGCGCCAGCAGCCGCGGACAGGGTAGGCGAGAGACCCAGTACTTC. Its protein product is CASSRGQGRRETQYF.

This clonotype has a handful of counts. The V gene is TRBV20-1, the J gene TRBJ1-5, with a weak D call TRBD1 (5 bases). V lost 0 bases, J lost 1 base, and 10 bases lay in between. There are 15 residues in the CDR3. The germline V gene encodes CDR1 DFQATT and CDR2 SNEGSKA (reference sequence). CDR3 nucleotides: TGCAGTGCTAGAGATACGGGACCGAGCAATCAGCCCCAGCATTTT. Translating it yields CSARDTGPSNQPQHF.

This clonotype has only a few counts. The chain's CDR3 is CASSLQPGGPQHF. In DNA, the CDR3 is TGTGCCAGCAGCCTACAGCCCGGTGGGCCCCAGCATTTT. This chain joins TRBV14 and TRBJ1-5, with D uncertain. With 4 bases removed from V and 9 bases from J, the gap between germline ends came to 13 bases. The CDR3 spans 13 residues. CDR1 is SGHDN and CDR2 is FVKESK in the germline V gene.

This clonotype was seen a handful of times. The chain links TRBV5-1 to TRBJ2-3, with TRBD1 matching 11 bases. Germline V CDR1 and CDR2: SGHRS, YFSETQ. Trimming removed 4 bases from V and 5 bases from J; junction bases left unmatched: 0. This CDR3 has 13 amino acids. The CDR3 sequence: CASSGTGGDTQYF. CDR3 bases: TGCGCCAGCAGCGGGACAGGGGGAGATACGCAGTATTTT.

This clonotype was counted only a few times. The chain carries TRBV5-6 and TRBJ2-7, with D perhaps matching TRBD2 (5 bases). The CDR3 runs 15 residues. Germline assignment: CDR1 SGHDT and CDR2 YYEEEE. Trimming removed 3 bases from V and 3 bases from J, with 16 bases in between. The CDR3 coding sequence is TGTGCCAGCAGCTGGGGTGCGGACTGGCACTACGAGCAGTACTTC. Its translation: CASSWGADWHYEQYF.

The gene calls are TRBV7-8 and TRBJ2-1; D possibly uses TRBD1 or TRBD2 (5 bases each). The CDR3 runs 15 residues. Trimming took 2 bases from V and 6 from J, leaving 14 bases between them. CDR1 and CDR2 (germline): SGHVS, FQNEAQ. The CDR3 protein is CASSLQFFGGNEQFF. CDR3 nucleotide sequence: TGTGCCAGCAGCTTACAGTTCTTTGGGGGCAATGAGCAGTTCTTC. Using reference TRBV7-8 and TRBJ2-1 for the parts outside the CDR3, the full variable domain is GAGVSQSPRYKVAKRGQDVALRCDPISGHVSLFWYQQALGQGPEFLTYFQNEAQLDKSGLPSDRFFAERPEGSVSTLKIQRTQQEDSAVYLCASSLQFFGGNEQFFGPGTRLTVL.

The gene calls are TRBV2 and TRBJ2-2, with TRBD1 matching 9 bases. Trimming took 7 bases from V and 3 from J; bases not matched to a gene: 6. Looked up from germline, CDR1 is SNHLY and CDR2 is FYNNEI. The CDR3 runs 15 residues. This CDR3 is CASTLGQGDTGELFF. DNA of the CDR3: TGTGCCAGCACCCTGGGACAGGGCGACACCGGGGAGCTGTTTTTT.

CDR3 protein: CASSLLASDYNEQFF. The CDR3 coding sequence is TGTGCCAGCAGCCTGCTAGCGTCAGACTACAATGAGCAGTTCTTC. The chain recombines TRBV28 with TRBJ2-1; D may be TRBD2 (6 bases). V was cut by 6 bases and J by 3 bases, with 15 bases left in between. Germline CDR1 reads MDHEN; CDR2 reads SYDVKM. This CDR3 has 15 residues.

This clonotype was detected a few times. The V call is TRBV5-1, the J call TRBJ2-6; D possibly corresponds to TRBD2 (6 bases). The CDR3 sequence is 16 residues long. The V and J ends lost 4 bases and 0 bases respectively, with 11 bases between them. Germline lookup yields CDR1 SGHRS and CDR2 YFSETQ. CDR3 region: CASSLGTVSGANVLTF. DNA of the CDR3: TGCGCCAGCAGCCTTGGGACTGTCTCTGGGGCCAACGTCCTGACTTTC.

The J gene is TRBJ2-3, the V gene TRBV4-2; D might be TRBD1 (5 bases). Germline assignment: CDR1 LGHNA and CDR2 YNFKEQ. This CDR3 is 21 amino acids long. With 4 bases removed from V and 8 bases from J, the gap between germline ends came to 37 bases. Written as DNA, the CDR3 is TGTGCCAGCAGCCGTAAAACGAACGCGCAGGCATATCCAAATAGGGGCCCTACGCAGTATTTT. It translates to CASSRKTNAQAYPNRGPTQYF.

This clonotype was picked up many times. The chain joins TRBV4-1 to TRBJ2-4; 10 positions agree with TRBD1. V dropped 1 base and J dropped 3; count of bases not matched to a gene: 6. The germline CDR1 and CDR2 sequences are MGHRA and YSYEKL. CDR3 length: 17 residues. The DNA for the CDR3 is TGCGCCAGCAGCCAAGCCGGCGGACAGGGGGTCAAAAACATTCAGTACTTC. This translates into CASSQAGGQGVKNIQYF.

The rearrangement uses TRBV15 and TRBJ2-7; tentative D call: TRBD1 (5 bases). The length of the CDR3 is 15 residues. Trimming left V 1 base short and J 0 bases short, with 10 bases between. Germline V gene lookup returns CDR1 LNHNV and CDR2 YYDKDF (reference sequence). The chain's CDR3 is CATSRGQLSSYEQYF. CDR3 coding DNA: TGTGCCACCAGCAGAGGACAGCTCAGCTCCTACGAGCAGTACTTC.